A single sample is the source of the 12 T cell receptor beta chains below, sequenced in a study of T cell responses to AZD1222 COVID-19 vaccine. Clones were read by immunoSEQ multiplex PCR, and TCRdb kept only the in-frame ones, dropping some. This sample carries approximately 80,000 clones, approximately 90% of them seen once, and the ten largest clones take 4.5% to 6%. Material: peripheral blood, obtained on day 0 of AZD1222 vaccination. These receptor sequences come from an adult in good health.

The CDR3 DNA is TGTGCCAGCAGTCACTCCTACGAGCAGTACTTC. Translating gives CASSHSYEQYF. The chain links TRBV12-3 or TRBV12-4 to TRBJ2-7; unclear D gene. The CDR3 sequence is 11 residues long. V lost 5 bases, J lost 0 bases, and 2 bases lay in between.

The rearrangement uses TRBV24-1 and TRBJ1-3, with D perhaps TRBD1 (6 bases). The CDR3 spans 16 residues. V lost 0 bases, J lost 0 bases, and 8 bases lay in between. Looked up from germline, CDR1 is KGHDR and CDR2 is SFDVKD. The CDR3 DNA follows: TGTGCCACCAGTGATTTGGGACAGAGCTCTGGAAACACCATATATTTT. Its translation is CATSDLGQSSGNTIYF.

In this sample, this clone turned up once. This sequence joins TRBV25-1 and TRBJ1-1; D is perhaps TRBD1 (6 bases). CDR1 is MGHDK and CDR2 is SYGVNS in the germline V gene. CDR3 length: 13 residues. Between the trimmed V and J ends, which lost 6 bases and 8 bases, there was a span of 16 bases. CDR3 in DNA: TGTGCCAGCAGCCCCGAGGGGGAGGGAGAAGCTTTCTTT. This codes for CASSPEGEGEAFF.

This chain joins TRBV6-5 and TRBJ1-2; 7 bases agree with TRBD1. The CDR3 covers 13 residues. Germline CDR1 MNHEY, CDR2 SVGAGI. Germline trimming cut 7 bases from V and 7 bases from J; bases unmatched to any gene: 9. CDR3 protein: CASKKEAGGGYTF. CDR3 nucleotide sequence: TGTGCCAGCAAAAAAGAGGCAGGGGGTGGCTACACCTTC.

The V call is TRBV6-2 or TRBV6-3, the J call TRBJ2-1; TRBD1 aligns across 8 bases. V lost 5 bases and J lost 0; bases outside the gene matches: 3. The CDR3 length is 15 residues. The germline CDR1 and CDR2 sequences are MNHEY and SVGEGT. In nucleotides, the CDR3 is TGTGCCAGCAGTCGACAGGGGAGCTCCTACAATGAGCAGTTCTTC. This encodes CASSRQGSSYNEQFF.

The CDR3 DNA sequence: TGTGCTAGTGGGCTCGGGACTAGCGTTAACAAAAACATTCAGTACTTC. Its protein product is CASGLGTSVNKNIQYF. J is TRBJ2-4 and V is TRBV12-5; 10 bases are a match to TRBD2. The germline V gene has CDR1 LGHNT and CDR2 FRNRAP. The length of the CDR3 is 16 residues. J gave up 3 bases and V 6 bases, and 8 bases lay outside the gene matches. Drawing the rest from reference TRBV12-5 and TRBJ2-4, the complete variable domain is DARVTQTPRHKVTEMGQEVTMRCQPILGHNTVFWYRQTMMQGLELLAYFRNRAPLDDSGMPKDRFSAEMPDATLATLKIQPSEPRDSAVYFCASGLGTSVNKNIQYFGAGTRLSVL.

The rearrangement links TRBV5-1 to TRBJ2-1, with 10 positions matching TRBD1. J gave up 3 bases and V 4 bases, and 7 bases lay outside the gene matches. Per germline, CDR1 SGHRS and CDR2 YFSETQ. The CDR3 spans 16 residues. CDR3 nucleotide sequence: TGCGCCAGCAGCCCAGGGACAGGGGATCTCTACAATGAGCAGTTCTTC. Translated, it gives CASSPGTGDLYNEQFF.

The gene calls are TRBV27 and TRBJ1-3; D possibly corresponds to TRBD1 (6 bases). This CDR3 contains 15 residues. V shed 6 bases and J shed 1 base, with 13 bases lying between them. Germline V gene lookup returns CDR1 MNHEY and CDR2 SMNVEV (reference sequence). The DNA of the CDR3 is TGTGCCAGCAGGAACTTAGGGGGTTCTGGAAACACCATATATTTT. This codes for CASRNLGGSGNTIYF.

This rearrangement joins TRBV29-1 to TRBJ1-2; TRBD1 aligns across 8 bases. CDR1 and CDR2 (germline): SQVTM, ANQGSEA. The CDR3 is 16 residues long. With V trimmed by 3 bases and J by 3 bases, 12 bases remained unmatched. DNA of the CDR3: TGCAGCGTTGATTTGTCGTGGAGGGGACAGGACTATGGCTACACCTTC. It yields the protein CSVDLSWRGQDYGYTF.

This chain uses TRBV2 with TRBJ1-5, with unresolved D. In germline, CDR1 is SNHLY, CDR2 FYNNEI. The CDR3 contains 14 residues. The V gene lost 6 bases and the J gene lost 0 bases, with 9 bases spanning the gap. CDR3 nucleotides: TGTGCCAGCAGGGAGACGGTTAGCAATCAGCCCCAGCATTTT. Protein sequence: CASRETVSNQPQHF.

This chain uses TRBV6-2 or TRBV6-3 with TRBJ1-4; D may be TRBD1 (5 bases). This CDR3 has 15 amino acids. V lost 4 bases, J lost 3 bases, and 12 bases lay in between. The germline V gene encodes CDR1 MNHEY and CDR2 SVGEGT. Written as DNA, the CDR3 is TGTGCCAGCAGTTCTGCCGGGACGGCTAATGAAAAACTGTTTTTT. It yields the protein CASSSAGTANEKLFF.

The rearrangement joins TRBV3-1 (or the pseudogene TRBV3-2) to TRBJ1-6, with D perhaps TRBD1 (5 bases). Trimming cost V 3 bases and J 6 bases, with 12 bases left between them. From germline, CDR1 is LGHDT and CDR2 YNNKEL (reference sequence). This CDR3 spans 15 amino acids. CDR3 in amino acids: CASSHRTGINSPLHF. In nucleotides, the CDR3 is TGTGCCAGCAGCCACCGAACAGGCATTAATTCACCCCTCCACTTT.